Included here is one TCR beta chain sequence, with context. This sample is drawn from a study of cytomegalovirus exposure and HLA in healthy donors. Germline V lookup: CDR1 MRHNA, CDR2 SNTAGT. With 6 bases removed from V and 3 bases from J, the gap between germline ends came to 9 bases. The CDR3 length is 13 residues. Primers included in the PCR were 60 Vbeta and 13 Jbeta primers. Measured with immunoSEQ multiplex PCR; TCRdb has only the in-frame clones, and not every one. In the table there are roughly 200,000 clones, approximately 88% of which are singletons. The receptor was isolated from a boy aged 2 to 10 in good health and CMV-seronegative. Material for sequencing was PBMCs. The genes are TRBV6-4 and TRBJ2-1, with a weak D call TRBD2 (6 bases). CDR3: CASSGGYYNEQFF. The DNA for the CDR3 is TGTGCCAGCAGCGGAGGGTACTACAATGAGCAGTTCTTC.